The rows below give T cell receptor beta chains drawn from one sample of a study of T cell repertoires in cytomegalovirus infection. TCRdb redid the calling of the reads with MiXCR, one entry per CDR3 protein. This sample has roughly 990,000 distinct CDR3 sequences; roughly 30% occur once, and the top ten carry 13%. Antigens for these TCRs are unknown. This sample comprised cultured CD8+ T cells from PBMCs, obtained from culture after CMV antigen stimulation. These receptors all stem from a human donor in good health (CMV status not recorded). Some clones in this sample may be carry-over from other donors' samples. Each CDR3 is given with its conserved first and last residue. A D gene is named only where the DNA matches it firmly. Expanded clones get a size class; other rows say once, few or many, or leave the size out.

TGTGCCAGCACCGCAGGGACCTCGAACACTGAAGCTTTCTTT	CASTAGTSNTEAFF	TRBV6-8	-	-	TRBJ1-1
TGTGCCAGCAGTTTGGGCCCCATGACAGGTCCCTTGGGCTATGGCTACACCTTC	CASSLGPMTGPLGYGYTF	TRBV28	-	-	TRBJ1-2
TGTGCCAGCAGTTTATCGGGTCCTAGCACAGATACGCAGTATTTT	CASSLSGPSTDTQYF	TRBV12-3/TRBV12-4	-	-	TRBJ2-3
TGTGCCAGCAGTTTGGCCCACCGAGGAACTGAAGCTTTCTTT	CASSLAHRGTEAFF	TRBV27	-	few	TRBJ1-1
TGCGCCAGCAGCCAAGAGAGTGGGCTACTGAATCAGCCCCAGCATTTT	CASSQESGLLNQPQHF	TRBV4-1	-	-	TRBJ1-5
TGTGCCAGCAGCTTCCCCACTTCGGGACCGACAACATCATTTTACAATGAGCAGTTCTTC	CASSFPTSGPTTSFYNEQFF	TRBV7-9	-	many	TRBJ2-1
TGTGCCAGCAGCTTACACAGGGGGTCTGAAGCTTTCTTT	CASSLHRGSEAFF	TRBV7-9	TRBD1	few	TRBJ1-1
TGTGCCAGCAGCCCCTGGGGACAGGTTTCCTCCTATGGCTACACCTTC	CASSPWGQVSSYGYTF	TRBV5-6	TRBD1	-	TRBJ1-2
TGTGCCAGCAGCCCGAATTTGGGCATTCTGGGGAAGTTCTTC	CASSPNLGILGKFF	TRBV7-2	-	many	TRBJ2-1
TGTGCCAGCAGGCCCGGACTAGCGGGGGACCTTGAGCAGTTCTTC	CASRPGLAGDLEQFF	TRBV2	TRBD2	once	TRBJ2-1
TGTGCCAGTAGGTCTCCGGGTCTGGATGGCTACACCTTC	CASRSPGLDGYTF	TRBV19	-	-	TRBJ1-2
TGCAGCGTTATACCGACCGGGATACTCCGTGGCTACACCTTC	CSVIPTGILRGYTF	TRBV29-1	-	-	TRBJ1-2
TGTGCCAGCAGCTTATTCTCGACTAGCGGGACTTTGACAGATACGCAGTATTTT	CASSLFSTSGTLTDTQYF	TRBV7-2	TRBD2	many	TRBJ2-3
TGTGCCAGCAGCCCCGCGGACGAGCAGTACTTC	CASSPADEQYF	TRBV6-6	-	few	TRBJ2-7
TGTGCCAGCAGCTTACCGGGACTAGCGGGATGGAACACCGGGGAGCTGTTTTTT	CASSLPGLAGWNTGELFF	TRBV7-9	TRBD2	-	TRBJ2-2
TGTGCTAGTGGTGGGGACCGACACGCCTTTGACAATCAGCCCCAGCATTTT	CASGGDRHAFDNQPQHF	TRBV12-5	-	many	TRBJ1-5
TGTGCCAGCAGCTTAGGGCGGACCATGAACACTGAAGCTTTCTTT	CASSLGRTMNTEAFF	TRBV7-2	-	many	TRBJ1-1
TGTGCCAGCAGTGGGGAAACCAGCACAGATACGCAGTATTTT	CASSGETSTDTQYF	TRBV6-6	-	-	TRBJ2-3
TGTGCCAGCAGCTTAGTTGATAGCGACACAGATACGCAGTATTTT	CASSLVDSDTDTQYF	TRBV7-8	-	few	TRBJ2-3
TGTGCCAGCAGTGAGACGCCCGAGCAGTACTTC	CASSETPEQYF	TRBV2	-	few	TRBJ2-7
TGTGCCAGCAGTTTAAGGGTGACTAGCGGGGGCCGCACAGATACGCAGTATTTT	CASSLRVTSGGRTDTQYF	TRBV12-3/TRBV12-4	TRBD2	few	TRBJ2-3
TGCGCCAGCAGCCAGGGGGGGGAGGTCTACGAGCAGTTCTTC	CASSQGGEVYEQFF	TRBV4-1	TRBD2	few	TRBJ2-1
TGTGCCAGCAGCTTGTTTCGGCGGGGAGAACCGACAGGAGTAATAGCCAAAAACATTCAGTACTTC	CASSLFRRGEPTGVIAKNIQYF	TRBV7-8	-	many	TRBJ2-4
TGCGCCAGCAGTGAGTCGTTTGCGGGGAACAATGAGCAGTTCTTC	CASSESFAGNNEQFF	TRBV10-2	-	-	TRBJ2-1
TGTGCCAGCAGTGAAGGATGGGGCGCCTCCTACGAGCAGTACTTC	CASSEGWGASYEQYF	TRBV2	-	-	TRBJ2-7
TGTGCCAGCAGCTTCGGGGGGCCCCCAGATACGCAGTATTTT	CASSFGGPPDTQYF	TRBV7-8	-	few	TRBJ2-3